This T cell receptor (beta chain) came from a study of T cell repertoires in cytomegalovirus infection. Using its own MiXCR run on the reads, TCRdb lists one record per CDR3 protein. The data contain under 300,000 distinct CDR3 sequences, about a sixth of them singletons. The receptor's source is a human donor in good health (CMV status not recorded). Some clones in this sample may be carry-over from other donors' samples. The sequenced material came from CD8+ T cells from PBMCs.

The CDR3 DNA is TGTGCCAGCAGTTACCAGTATTCCACTTGGGGGGCTGGGACTGAAGCTTTCTTT. It translates to CASSYQYSTWGAGTEAFF. The V call is TRBV6-5, the J call TRBJ1-1; D possibly corresponds to TRBD1 (6 bases). The CDR3 runs to 18 residues. Germline V CDR1 and CDR2: MNHEY, SVGAGI. The germline V and J ends were trimmed by 2 bases and 5 bases, with 24 bases remaining between them.